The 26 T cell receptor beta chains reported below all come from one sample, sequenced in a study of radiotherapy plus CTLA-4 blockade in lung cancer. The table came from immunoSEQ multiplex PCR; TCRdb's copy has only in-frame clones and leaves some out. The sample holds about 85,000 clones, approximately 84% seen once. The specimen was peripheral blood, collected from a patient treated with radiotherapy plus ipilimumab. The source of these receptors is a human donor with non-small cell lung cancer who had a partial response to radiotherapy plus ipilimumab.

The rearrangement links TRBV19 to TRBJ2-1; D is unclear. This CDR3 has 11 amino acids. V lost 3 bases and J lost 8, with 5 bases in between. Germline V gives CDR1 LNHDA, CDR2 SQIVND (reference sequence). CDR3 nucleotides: TGTGCCAGTAGTATTCATGATGAGCAGTTCTTC. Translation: CASSIHDEQFF.

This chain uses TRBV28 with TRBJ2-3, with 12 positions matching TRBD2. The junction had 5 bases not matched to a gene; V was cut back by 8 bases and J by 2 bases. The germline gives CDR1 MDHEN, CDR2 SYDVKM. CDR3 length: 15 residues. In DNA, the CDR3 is TGTGCCAGCTACCGGACTAGCGGGACCACAGATACGCAGTATTTT. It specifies CASYRTSGTTDTQYF.

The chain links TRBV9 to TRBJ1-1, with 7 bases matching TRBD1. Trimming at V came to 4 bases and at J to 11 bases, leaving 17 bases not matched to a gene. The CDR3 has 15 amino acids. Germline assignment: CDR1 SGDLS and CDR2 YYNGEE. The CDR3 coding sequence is TGTGCCAGCAGCCCTTGGGACAGACCCGAACCGCAGGCTTTCTTT. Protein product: CASSPWDRPEPQAFF. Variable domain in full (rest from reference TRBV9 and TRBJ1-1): DSGVTQTPKHLITATGQRVTLRCSPRSGDLSVYWYQQSLDQGLQFLIQYYNGEERAKGNILERFSAQQFPDLHSELNLSSLELGDSALYFCASSPWDRPEPQAFFGQGTRLTVV.

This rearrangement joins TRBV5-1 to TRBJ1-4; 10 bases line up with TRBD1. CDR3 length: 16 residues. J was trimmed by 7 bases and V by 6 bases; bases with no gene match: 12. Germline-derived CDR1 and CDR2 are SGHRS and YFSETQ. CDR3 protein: CASKLSTGGAGEKLFF. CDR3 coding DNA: TGCGCCAGCAAGCTATCGACAGGGGGCGCCGGTGAAAAACTGTTTTTT.

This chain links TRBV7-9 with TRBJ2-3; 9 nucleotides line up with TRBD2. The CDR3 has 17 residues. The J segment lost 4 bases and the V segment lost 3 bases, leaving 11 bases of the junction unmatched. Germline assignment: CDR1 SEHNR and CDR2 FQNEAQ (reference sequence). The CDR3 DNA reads TGTGCCAGCAGCTTCGGCCAACTAGCGGGTCCAGCAGATACGCAGTATTTT. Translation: CASSFGQLAGPADTQYF.

The DNA for the CDR3 is TGTGCCAGCAGTTTAGGCGGGAGTAATCGAGATACGCAGTATTTT. Translation: CASSLGGSNRDTQYF. The chain links TRBV28 to TRBJ2-3, with TRBD2 matching over 7 bases. Germline CDR1 and CDR2: MDHEN and SYDVKM. The CDR3 extends over 15 amino acids. The trim removed 2 bases at V and 5 bases at J, leaving 7 bases unmatched.

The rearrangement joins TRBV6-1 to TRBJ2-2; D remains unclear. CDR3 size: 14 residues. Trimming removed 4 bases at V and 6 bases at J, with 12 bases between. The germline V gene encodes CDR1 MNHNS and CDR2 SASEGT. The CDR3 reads CASSVNVWPGELFF. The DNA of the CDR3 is TGTGCCAGCAGTGTTAACGTCTGGCCCGGGGAGCTGTTTTTT.

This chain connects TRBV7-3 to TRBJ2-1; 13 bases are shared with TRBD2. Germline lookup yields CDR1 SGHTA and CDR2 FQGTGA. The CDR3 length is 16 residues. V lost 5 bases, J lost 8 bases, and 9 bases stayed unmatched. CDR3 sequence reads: CASSPTTSGRADEQFF. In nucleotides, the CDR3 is TGTGCCAGCAGCCCCACAACTAGCGGGAGGGCCGATGAGCAGTTCTTC. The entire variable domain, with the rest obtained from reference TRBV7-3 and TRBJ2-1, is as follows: GAGVSQTPSNKVTEKGKYVELRCDPISGHTALYWYRQSLGQGPEFLIYFQGTGAADDSGLPNDRFFAVRPEGSVSTLKIQRTERGDSAVYLCASSPTTSGRADEQFFGPGTRLTVL.

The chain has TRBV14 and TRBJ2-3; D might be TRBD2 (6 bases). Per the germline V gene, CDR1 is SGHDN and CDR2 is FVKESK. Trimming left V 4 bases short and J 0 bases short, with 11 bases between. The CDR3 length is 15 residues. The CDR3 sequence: CASSPSSASTDTQYF. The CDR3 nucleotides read TGTGCCAGCAGCCCATCTAGCGCTAGCACAGATACGCAGTATTTT.

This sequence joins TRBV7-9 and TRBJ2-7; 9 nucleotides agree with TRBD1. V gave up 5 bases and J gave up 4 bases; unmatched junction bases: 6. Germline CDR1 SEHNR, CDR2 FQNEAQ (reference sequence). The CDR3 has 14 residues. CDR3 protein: CASSLRDRDYEQYF. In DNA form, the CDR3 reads TGTGCCAGCAGCCTGAGGGACAGGGATTACGAGCAGTACTTC.

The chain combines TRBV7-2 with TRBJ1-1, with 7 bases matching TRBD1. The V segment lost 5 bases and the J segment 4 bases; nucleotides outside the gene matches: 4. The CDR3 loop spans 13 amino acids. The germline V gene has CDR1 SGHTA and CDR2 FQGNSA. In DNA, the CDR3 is TGTGCCAGCAGCCCCGACAGGGTCACTGAAGCTTTCTTT. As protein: CASSPDRVTEAFF.

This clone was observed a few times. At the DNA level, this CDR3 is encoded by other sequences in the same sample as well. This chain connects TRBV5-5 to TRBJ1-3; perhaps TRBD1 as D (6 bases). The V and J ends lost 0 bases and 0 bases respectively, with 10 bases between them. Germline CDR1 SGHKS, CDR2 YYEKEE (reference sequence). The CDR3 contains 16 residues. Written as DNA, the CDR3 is TGTGCCAGCAGCTTGGACAGGGCCTTCTCTGGAAACACCATATATTTT. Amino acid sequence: CASSLDRAFSGNTIYF.

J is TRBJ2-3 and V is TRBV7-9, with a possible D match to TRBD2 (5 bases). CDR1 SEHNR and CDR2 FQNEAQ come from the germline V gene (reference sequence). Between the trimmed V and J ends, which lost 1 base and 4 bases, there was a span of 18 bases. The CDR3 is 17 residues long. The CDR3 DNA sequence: TGTGCCAGCAGCTTAGTGAGGGTAGGCCTAGACGCAGATACGCAGTATTTT. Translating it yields CASSLVRVGLDADTQYF.

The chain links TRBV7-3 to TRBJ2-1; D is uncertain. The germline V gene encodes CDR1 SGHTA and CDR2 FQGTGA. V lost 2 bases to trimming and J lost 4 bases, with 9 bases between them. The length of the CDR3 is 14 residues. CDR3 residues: CASSLATAYNEQFF. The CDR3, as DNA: TGTGCCAGCAGCTTAGCGACTGCTTACAATGAGCAGTTCTTC. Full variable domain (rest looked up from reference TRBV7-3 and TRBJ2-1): GAGVSQTPSNKVTEKGKYVELRCDPISGHTALYWYRQSLGQGPEFLIYFQGTGAADDSGLPNDRFFAVRPEGSVSTLKIQRTERGDSAVYLCASSLATAYNEQFFGPGTRLTVL.

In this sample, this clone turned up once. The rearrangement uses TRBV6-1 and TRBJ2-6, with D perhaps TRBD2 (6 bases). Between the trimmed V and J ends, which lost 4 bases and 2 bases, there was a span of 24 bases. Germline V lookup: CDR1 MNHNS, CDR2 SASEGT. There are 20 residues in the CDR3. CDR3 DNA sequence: TGTGCCAGCAGTGGGATATGGGACTCAGTGGGATTCACTGGGGCCAACGTCCTGACTTTC. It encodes CASSGIWDSVGFTGANVLTF.

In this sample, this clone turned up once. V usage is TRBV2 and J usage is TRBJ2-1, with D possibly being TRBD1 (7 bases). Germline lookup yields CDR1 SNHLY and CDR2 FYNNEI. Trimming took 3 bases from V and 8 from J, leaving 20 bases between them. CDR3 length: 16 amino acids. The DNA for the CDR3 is TGTGCCAGCAGTGAGATCCGGAGGGCCCAGGGGGATGAGCAGTTCTTC. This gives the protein CASSEIRRAQGDEQFF.

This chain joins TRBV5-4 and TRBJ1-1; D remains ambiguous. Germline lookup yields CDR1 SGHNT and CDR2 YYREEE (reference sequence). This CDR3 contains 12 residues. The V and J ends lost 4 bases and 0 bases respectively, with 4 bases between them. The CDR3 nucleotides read TGTGCCAGCAGCCAGGTGAACACTGAAGCTTTCTTT. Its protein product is CASSQVNTEAFF.

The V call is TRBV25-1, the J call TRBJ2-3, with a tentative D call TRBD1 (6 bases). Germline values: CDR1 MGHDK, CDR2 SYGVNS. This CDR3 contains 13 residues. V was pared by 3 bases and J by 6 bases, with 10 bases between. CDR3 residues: CASSDGQSDTQYF. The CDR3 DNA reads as TGTGCCAGCAGTGACGGACAGTCCGATACGCAGTATTTT.

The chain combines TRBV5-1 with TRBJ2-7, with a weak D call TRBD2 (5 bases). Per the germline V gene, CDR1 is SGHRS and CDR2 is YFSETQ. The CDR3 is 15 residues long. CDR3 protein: CASSSGGGPSNEQYV. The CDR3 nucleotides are TGCGCCAGCAGCTCAGGAGGTGGGCCCTCCAACGAGCAGTACGTC.

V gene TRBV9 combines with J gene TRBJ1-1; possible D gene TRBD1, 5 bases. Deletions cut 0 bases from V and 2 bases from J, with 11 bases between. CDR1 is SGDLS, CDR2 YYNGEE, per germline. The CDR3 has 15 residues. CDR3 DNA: TGTGCCAGCAGCGTAGGGCGGGACTCTAACACTGAAGCTTTCTTT. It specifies CASSVGRDSNTEAFF.

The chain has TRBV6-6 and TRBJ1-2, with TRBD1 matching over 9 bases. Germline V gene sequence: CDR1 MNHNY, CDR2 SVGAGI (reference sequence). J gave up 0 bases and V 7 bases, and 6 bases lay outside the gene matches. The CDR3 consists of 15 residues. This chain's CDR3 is CASKIGTGTNYGYTF. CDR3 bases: TGTGCCAGCAAAATAGGGACAGGGACTAACTATGGCTACACCTTC.

CDR3: CASSYQGSTEAFF. CDR3 nucleotide sequence: TGTGCCAGCAGTTACCAGGGGAGCACTGAAGCTTTCTTT. The J gene is TRBJ1-1, the V gene TRBV6-5; a possible D gene is TRBD1 (6 bases). In germline, CDR1 is MNHEY, CDR2 SVGAGI. V was trimmed by 2 bases and J by 4 bases, leaving 8 bases between them. This CDR3 contains 13 residues.

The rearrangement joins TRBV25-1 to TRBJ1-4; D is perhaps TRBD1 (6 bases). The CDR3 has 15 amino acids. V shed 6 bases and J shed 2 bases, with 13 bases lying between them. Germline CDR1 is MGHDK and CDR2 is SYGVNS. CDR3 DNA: TGTGCCAGCAGACCTCCGGGACATACTAATGAAAAACTGTTTTTT. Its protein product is CASRPPGHTNEKLFF.

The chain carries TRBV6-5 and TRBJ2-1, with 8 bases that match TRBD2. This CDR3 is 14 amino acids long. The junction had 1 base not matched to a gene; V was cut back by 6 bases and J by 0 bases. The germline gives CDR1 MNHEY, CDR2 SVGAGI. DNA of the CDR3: TGTGCCAGCAGGGGGACTAGCTCCTACAATGAGCAGTTCTTC. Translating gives CASRGTSSYNEQFF.

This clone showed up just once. The CDR3 nucleotides read TGTGCCACCGAGAATGTGGCCAAAAACATTCAGTACTTC. Protein sequence: CATENVAKNIQYF. This chain joins TRBV19 and TRBJ2-4, with unresolved D. The germline V and J ends were trimmed by 10 bases and 1 base, with 11 bases remaining between them. The CDR3 spans 13 residues. Germline CDR1 and CDR2: LNHDA and SQIVND (reference sequence).

The CDR3 nucleotides read TGTGCCAGCAGCTCCGGCCTAAGCCCTGGGCTAGAGACCCAGTACTTC. Amino acid sequence: CASSSGLSPGLETQYF. The chain carries TRBV7-8 and TRBJ2-5, with D unresolved. Trimming removed 4 bases from V and 4 bases from J, with 19 bases in between. Germline CDR1 reads SGHVS; CDR2 reads FQNEAQ. The CDR3 loop spans 16 amino acids.